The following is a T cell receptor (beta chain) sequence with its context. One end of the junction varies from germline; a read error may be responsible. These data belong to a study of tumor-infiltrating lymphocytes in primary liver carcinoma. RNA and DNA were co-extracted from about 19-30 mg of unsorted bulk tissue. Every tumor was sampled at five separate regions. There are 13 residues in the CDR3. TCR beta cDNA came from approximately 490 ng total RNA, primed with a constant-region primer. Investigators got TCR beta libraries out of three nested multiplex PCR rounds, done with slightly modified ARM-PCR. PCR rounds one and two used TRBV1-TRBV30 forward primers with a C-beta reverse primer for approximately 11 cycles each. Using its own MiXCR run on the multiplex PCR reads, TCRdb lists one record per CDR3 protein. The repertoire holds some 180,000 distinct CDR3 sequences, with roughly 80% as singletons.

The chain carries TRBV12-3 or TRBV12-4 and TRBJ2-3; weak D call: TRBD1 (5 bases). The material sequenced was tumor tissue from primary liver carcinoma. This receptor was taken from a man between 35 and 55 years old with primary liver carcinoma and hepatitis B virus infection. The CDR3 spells CASSSRVTDRQYF. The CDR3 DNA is TGTGCCAGCAGTTCCAGGGTGACAGATAGGCAGTATTTT.